The 9 T cell receptor beta chains presented below share a single source sample, sequenced in a study of T cell responses to AZD1222 COVID-19 vaccine. Assay used: immunoSEQ multiplex PCR; TCRdb lists only in-frame clones, some missing. The sample contains tens of thousands of clones, 85% to 90% of which appear only once. This specimen consisted of peripheral blood, obtained on day 0 of AZD1222 vaccination. All receptors derive from an adult in good health.

The chain is built from TRBV7-6 and TRBJ2-2; 8 bases map to TRBD1. The CDR3 has 16 residues. The trim removed 5 bases at V and 0 bases at J, leaving 5 bases unmatched. Germline V lookup: CDR1 SGHVS, CDR2 FNYEAQ. CDR3 loop: CASSPQQGANTGELFF. CDR3 coding DNA: TGTGCCAGCAGCCCTCAACAGGGGGCGAACACCGGGGAGCTGTTTTTT.

The V gene is TRBV28, the J gene TRBJ1-5; 7 positions agree with TRBD1. The trim removed 5 bases at V and 3 bases at J, leaving 7 bases unmatched. CDR3 length equals 15 residues. CDR1 MDHEN and CDR2 SYDVKM come from the germline V gene. CDR3 amino acids: CASSPHGTVNQPQHF. DNA for the CDR3: TGTGCCAGCAGTCCCCATGGGACAGTCAATCAGCCCCAGCATTTT.

The V gene is TRBV29-1, the J gene TRBJ1-1; TRBD1 aligns across 9 bases. Germline V gene data show CDR1 as SQVTM and CDR2 as ANQGSEA. J was trimmed by 5 bases and V by 7 bases; bases with no gene match: 5. The CDR3 length is 12 residues. The CDR3 is CSAVDRGTEAFF. The CDR3 DNA sequence: TGCAGCGCTGTAGACAGGGGGACTGAAGCTTTCTTT.

V usage is TRBV9 and J usage is TRBJ2-1, with D maybe TRBD1 (6 bases). The CDR3 covers 11 residues. V shed 4 bases and J shed 10 bases, with 9 bases lying between them. In germline, CDR1 is SGDLS, CDR2 YYNGEE. The CDR3 DNA reads TGTGCCAGCAGCATCGGGACAGAGCAGTTCTTC. Residues: CASSIGTEQFF.

A single count supports this clone. The chain couples TRBV28 to TRBJ2-4, with TRBD1 identical over 8 bases. The CDR3 extends over 16 amino acids. With V trimmed by 5 bases and J by 8 bases, 14 bases remained unmatched. CDR1 MDHEN and CDR2 SYDVKM come from the germline V gene. CDR3 sequence reads: CASSGVRTGILDIQYF. In nucleotides, the CDR3 is TGTGCCAGCAGTGGCGTTAGGACAGGGATTTTAGACATTCAGTACTTC.

The chain uses TRBV6-1 and TRBJ1-1, with D tentatively TRBD1 (6 bases). The CDR3 runs 15 residues. The V gene's germline CDR1 is MNHNS and CDR2 SASEGT. V was trimmed by 3 bases and J by 3 bases, leaving 14 bases between them. The chain's CDR3 is CASSDGQHRDTEAFF. The DNA for the CDR3 is TGTGCCAGCAGTGATGGACAGCATCGGGACACTGAAGCTTTCTTT.

The V and J genes are TRBV30 and TRBJ2-7, with D perhaps given as TRBD1 or TRBD2 (5 bases each). The V end was cut by 0 bases, the J end by 0 bases, with 12 bases between. CDR1 is GTSNPN, CDR2 SVGIG, per germline (reference sequence). The length of the CDR3 is 15 residues. The CDR3 coding sequence is TGTGCCTGGAGTGTGGGGCGGGCCAGCTCCTACGAGCAGTACTTC. This codes for CAWSVGRASSYEQYF.

V is TRBV5-1 and J is TRBJ2-7; 11 bases fit TRBD2. V dropped 0 bases and J dropped 12; count of bases not matched to a gene: 11. Per germline, CDR1 SGHRS and CDR2 YFSETQ. The length of the CDR3 is 15 residues. In DNA, the CDR3 is TGCGCCAGCAGCTTGGACCTAGCGGGAGGCCTAGAGGGGTACTTC. This encodes CASSLDLAGGLEGYF.

The rearrangement joins TRBV28 to TRBJ1-6, with D perhaps TRBD1 (5 bases). Trimming took off 2 bases at V and 8 bases at J, with 13 bases between the two ends. Germline V lookup: CDR1 MDHEN, CDR2 SYDVKM. This CDR3 contains 15 residues. In DNA form, the CDR3 reads TGTGCCAGCAGTTTACCGAACCAGGGTTATTCACCCCTCCACTTT. Protein product: CASSLPNQGYSPLHF.